Shown below are 9 T cell receptor beta chains from a single sample sequenced in a study of OX40 agonist ivuxolimab in advanced cancers. Sequenced by immunoSEQ multiplex PCR; TCRdb stores in-frame clones only, minus some. Altogether some 74,000 clones are present, approximately 90% being singletons, with the ten largest covering under 1.1%. The specimen was CD4+ or CD8+ T cells sorted from blood, collected in a trial of the OX40 agonist ivuxolimab. The receptors stem from an adult with an advanced solid tumor such as melanoma, head and neck, liver or kidney cancer.

V and J are TRBV28 and TRBJ1-1, with TRBD1 matching 10 bases. The CDR3 is 16 amino acids. J gave up 2 bases and V 5 bases, and 8 bases lay outside the gene matches. Germline CDR1 reads MDHEN; CDR2 reads SYDVKM. The DNA of the CDR3 is TGTGCCAGCAGTCCGGGGGACAGGGGCCTTAACACTGAAGCTTTCTTT. Its protein is CASSPGDRGLNTEAFF. Together with reference TRBV28 and TRBJ1-1, the CDR3 gives the full variable domain: DVKVTQSSRYLVKRTGEKVFLECVQDMDHENMFWYRQDPGLGLRLIYFSYDVKMKEKGDIPEGYSVSREKKERFSLILESASTNQTSMYLCASSPGDRGLNTEAFFGQGTRLTVV.

The chain employs TRBV5-6 and TRBJ2-1; 8 bases match TRBD2. In germline, CDR1 is SGHDT, CDR2 YYEEEE. The CDR3 sequence is 16 residues long. J lost 0 bases, V lost 3 bases, and 5 bases had no gene match. CDR3 loop: CASSSLSGSSYNEQFF. CDR3 DNA: TGTGCCAGCAGCTCCCTAAGCGGGAGCTCCTACAATGAGCAGTTCTTC.

The J gene is TRBJ2-3, the V gene TRBV15; D call uncertain. The ends were cut back, 11 bases at V and 2 bases at J, with 17 bases in the middle. Germline values: CDR1 LNHNV, CDR2 YYDKDF (reference sequence). The length of the CDR3 is 14 residues. The CDR3 reads CASARTGFTDTQYF. In nucleotides, the CDR3 is TGTGCCTCCGCTAGAACTGGGTTCACAGATACGCAGTATTTT.

This clone appeared a single time. This rearrangement joins TRBV4-1 to TRBJ2-7, with D uncertain. V dropped 6 bases and J dropped 3 bases, with 12 bases sitting between them. The germline V gene has CDR1 MGHRA and CDR2 YSYEKL. This CDR3 is 13 amino acids long. CDR3: CASSLETLYEQYF. CDR3 DNA: TGCGCCAGCAGTCTAGAAACCCTCTACGAGCAGTACTTC.

The chain has TRBV18 and TRBJ2-2; TRBD1 matches at 9 bases. The V gene's germline CDR1 is KGHSH and CDR2 LQKENI. The CDR3 covers 17 residues. V shed 3 bases, J shed 3 bases, and the junction held 8 bases outside the gene matches. The CDR3 region has the DNA TGTGCCAGCTCACCGACAGGGGGACTGTGGGACACCGGGGAGCTGTTTTTT. Protein product: CASSPTGGLWDTGELFF. The complete variable domain, with remaining parts taken from reference TRBV18 and TRBJ2-2, reads NAGVMQNPRHLVRRRGQEARLRCSPMKGHSHVYWYRQLPEEGLKFMVYLQKENIIDESGMPKERFSAEFPKEGPSILRIQQVVRGDSAAYFCASSPTGGLWDTGELFFGEGSRLTVL.

The chain recombines TRBV6-5 with TRBJ2-2; D is uncertain. V lost 6 bases and J lost 0, with 5 bases in between. The CDR3 has 13 residues. CDR1 is MNHEY and CDR2 is SVGAGI in the germline V gene. In nucleotides, the CDR3 is TGTGCCAGCAGGATCACGAACACCGGGGAGCTGTTTTTT. Its translation: CASRITNTGELFF.

J is TRBJ1-2 and V is TRBV6-6; possible D gene TRBD1, 6 bases. V was clipped by 6 bases and J by 8 bases, with 16 bases between them. This CDR3 region has 13 residues. CDR1 and CDR2 (germline): MNHNY, SVGAGI (reference sequence). The DNA for the CDR3 is TGTGCCAGCAGCTCTGGACAGACTTGGGGCTACACCTTC. Amino acids: CASSSGQTWGYTF.

The V gene is TRBV5-4, the J gene TRBJ2-1, with TRBD2 as a possible D gene (8 bases). With 0 bases removed from V and 8 bases from J, the gap between germline ends came to 12 bases. CDR1 is SGHNT and CDR2 is YYREEE in the germline V gene (reference sequence). The CDR3 loop spans 14 amino acids. The DNA of the CDR3 is TGTGCCAGCAGCTTGGCGGGAGGGGGCTATGAGCAGTTCTTC. Protein sequence: CASSLAGGGYEQFF.

As for this clone: The sample carries other DNA sequences with the same CDR3. The chain carries TRBV30 and TRBJ2-7, with 7 positions matching TRBD2. The CDR3 runs to 12 residues. Trimming at V came to 3 bases and at J to 3 bases, leaving 2 bases not matched to a gene. CDR1 and CDR2 (germline): GTSNPN, SVGIG (reference sequence). Here the CDR3 DNA reads TGTGCCTGGAGCCGCGGGGGCTACGAGCAGTACTTC. Amino acid sequence: CAWSRGGYEQYF.